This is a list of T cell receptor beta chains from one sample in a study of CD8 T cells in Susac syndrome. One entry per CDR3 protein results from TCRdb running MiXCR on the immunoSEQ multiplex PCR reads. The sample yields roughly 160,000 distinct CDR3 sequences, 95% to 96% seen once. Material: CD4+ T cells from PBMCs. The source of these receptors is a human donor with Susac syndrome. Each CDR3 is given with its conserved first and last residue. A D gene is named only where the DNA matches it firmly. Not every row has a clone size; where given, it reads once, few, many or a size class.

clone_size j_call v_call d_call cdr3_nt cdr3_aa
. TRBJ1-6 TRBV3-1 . TGTGCCAGCAGCCAAGCGGGGGGAAAACATTCACCCCTCCACTTT CASSQAGGKHSPLHF
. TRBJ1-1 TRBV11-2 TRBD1 TGTGCCAGCAGCTCCCGGGGCGCTCAGGGGGGCACTGAAGCTTTCTTT CASSSRGAQGGTEAFF
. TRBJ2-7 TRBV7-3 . TGTGCCAGCAGCGAACAGGGCTACGAGCAGTACTTC CASSEQGYEQYF
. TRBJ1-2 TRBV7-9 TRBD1 TGTGCCAGCAGCCGAGGACAGGGAGTAGATGATGGCTACACCTTC CASSRGQGVDDGYTF
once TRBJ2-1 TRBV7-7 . TGTGCTAGCAGCTTATCCGGGGGTCAAAATGAGCAGTTCTTC CASSLSGGQNEQFF
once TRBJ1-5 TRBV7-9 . TGTGCCAGCAGCTCCACAGTCTTTGACAATCAGCCCCAGCATTTT CASSSTVFDNQPQHF
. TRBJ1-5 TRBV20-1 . TGCAGTGCTAGAGATGCGGCAGGGCATCAGCCCCAGCATTTT CSARDAAGHQPQHF
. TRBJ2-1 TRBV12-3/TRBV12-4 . TGTGCCAGCAGTGGCTTTGGGCGGACTCCAATTAACAATGAGCAGTTCTTC CASSGFGRTPINNEQFF
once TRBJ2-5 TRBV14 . TGTGCCAGCAGCCGAGGGACAAACCAAGAGACCCAGTACTTC CASSRGTNQETQYF
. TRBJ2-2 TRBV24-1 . TGTGCCACCAGTGAGGTGACCGGGGAGCTGTTTTTT CATSEVTGELFF
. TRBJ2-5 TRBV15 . TGTGCCACCAGCAGAGACCGACAGGTTCAAGAGACCCAGTACTTC CATSRDRQVQETQYF
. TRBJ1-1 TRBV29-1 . TGCAGCGTTGTCGTTGTGAACACTGAAGCTTTCTTT CSVVVVNTEAFF
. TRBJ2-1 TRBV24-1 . TGTGCCACCAGTGACGCGAATTGGAATGAGCAGTTCTTC CATSDANWNEQFF
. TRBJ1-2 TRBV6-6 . TGTGCCAGCACTGGACAAATCTATGGCTACACCTTC CASTGQIYGYTF
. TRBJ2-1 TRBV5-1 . TGCGCCAGCAGCGCCGGGCAGGGGCCAGGGGAGCAGTTCTTC CASSAGQGPGEQFF
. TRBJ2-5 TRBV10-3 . TGTGCCATCAGTGAGGCGTCCCAAGAGACCCAGTACTTC CAISEASQETQYF
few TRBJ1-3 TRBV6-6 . TGTGCCAGCAGTGACAGGGGAAACACCATATATTTT CASSDRGNTIYF
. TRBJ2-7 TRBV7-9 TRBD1 TGTGCCAGCAGCCCCTGGACAGGGCAAGGAAGCCACGAGCAGTACTTC CASSPWTGQGSHEQYF
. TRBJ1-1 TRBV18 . TGTGCCAGCTCCGAAAACAGCCGCGACACTGAAGCTTTCTTT CASSENSRDTEAFF
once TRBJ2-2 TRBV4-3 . TGCGCCAGCAGCCAAGCGGGAGTTCGGAACACCGGGGAGCTGTTTTTT CASSQAGVRNTGELFF
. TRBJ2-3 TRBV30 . TGTGCCTGGAGTGCAGCACTAGCAGATACGCAGTATTTT CAWSAALADTQYF
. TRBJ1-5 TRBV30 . TGTGCCTGGACCGCGGGGAGGGATCAGCCCCAGCATTTT CAWTAGRDQPQHF
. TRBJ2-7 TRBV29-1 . TGCAGCGTTATGTTGGGCAGAGCCTACGAGCAGTACTTC CSVMLGRAYEQYF
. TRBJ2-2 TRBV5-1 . TGCGCCAGCAGCCCGGCCAACAAACCCGGGGAGCTGTTTTTT CASSPANKPGELFF
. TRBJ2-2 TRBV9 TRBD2 TGTGCCAGCAGCCCCATATCGGGGGGGGCCACCGGGGAGCTGTTTTTT CASSPISGGATGELFF
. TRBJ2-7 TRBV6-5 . TGTGCCAGCAGTTACTTTAGCAGGCCAAACGAGCAGTACTTC CASSYFSRPNEQYF
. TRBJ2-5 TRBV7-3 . TGTGCCAGCAGCTTAGGCCGGGGCAGGCACCAAGAGACCCAGTACTTC CASSLGRGRHQETQYF
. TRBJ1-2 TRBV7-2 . TGTGCCAGCAGCTCATTACAAGTTAACTATGGCTACACCTTC CASSSLQVNYGYTF
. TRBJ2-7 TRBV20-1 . TGCAGTGCCAGCCGGCCGAGTAATTACGAGCAGTACTTC CSASRPSNYEQYF
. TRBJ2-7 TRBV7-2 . TGTGCCAGCAGCTTAGAAGCTAGCGTCACCTACGAGCAGTACTTC CASSLEASVTYEQYF
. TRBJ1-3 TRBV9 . TGTGCCAGCAGCGTAGCGGTAGGAGGGAGAGACACCATATATTTT CASSVAVGGRDTIYF
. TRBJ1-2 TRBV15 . TGTGCCACCAGCAGACTCGAAGGAGGGCGCTATGGCTACACCTTC CATSRLEGGRYGYTF
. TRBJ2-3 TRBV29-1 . TGCAGCGTTGAGCGCCATCCCGTCACAGATACGCAGTATTTT CSVERHPVTDTQYF
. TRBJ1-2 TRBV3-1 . TGTGCCAGCAGCCCCGCTACTAACTATGGCTACACCTTC CASSPATNYGYTF
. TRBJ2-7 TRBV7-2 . TGTGCCAGCAGGGACACAGGGAGGGGGAACTACGAGCAGTACTTC CASRDTGRGNYEQYF
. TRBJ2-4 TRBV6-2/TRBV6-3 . TGTGCCAGCAGCGGAAGGGGCAGCGAAAACATTCAGTACTTC CASSGRGSENIQYF
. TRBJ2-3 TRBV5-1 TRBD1 TGCGCCAGCAGCCAGACAGGGGTCAGCACAGATACGCAGTATTTT CASSQTGVSTDTQYF
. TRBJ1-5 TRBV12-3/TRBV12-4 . TGTGCCAGCAGCCCGCGGGGCCTAGGGGAGCCCCAGCATTTT CASSPRGLGEPQHF
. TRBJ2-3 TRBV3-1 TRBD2 TGTGCCAGCAGGCCGGCGGGAGTCACAGATACGCAGTATTTT CASRPAGVTDTQYF
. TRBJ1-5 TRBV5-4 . TGTGCCAGCAGCTTGGAGGGACGACATCAGCCCCAGCATTTT CASSLEGRHQPQHF
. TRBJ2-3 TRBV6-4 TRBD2 TGTGCCAGCAGTCCCAGCGGGAACACAGATACGCAGTATTTT CASSPSGNTDTQYF
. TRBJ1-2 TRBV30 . TGTGCCTGGAGTCGCCGGGGCGAAGGCGGCTACACCTTC CAWSRRGEGGYTF